These 15 T cell receptor beta chains originate from one sample sequenced in a study of long-term antiretroviral therapy in people with HIV. Survey-level immunoSEQ v3.0 assays were run. Method: immunoSEQ multiplex PCR; TCRdb's copy keeps in-frame clones and lacks some. Of over 30,000 clones in the sample, 86% are singletons; the top ten hold roughly 4%. The sample consisted of unsorted PBMCs, taken 1.2 years after starting antiretroviral therapy. Receptor source: a woman between 45 and 60 years old with HIV.

The J gene is TRBJ2-1, the V gene TRBV9; the D gene is possibly TRBD2 (6 bases). The germline V and J ends were trimmed by 3 bases and 2 bases, with 6 bases remaining between them. Germline CDR1 is SGDLS and CDR2 is YYNGEE. The CDR3 has 13 amino acids. The CDR3 coding sequence is TGTGCCAGCAGCGGGGGGGCCTACAATGAGCAGTTCTTC. Protein sequence: CASSGGAYNEQFF. The variable domain in full, with the rest retrieved from reference TRBV9 and TRBJ2-1, is DSGVTQTPKHLITATGQRVTLRCSPRSGDLSVYWYQQSLDQGLQFLIQYYNGEERAKGNILERFSAQQFPDLHSELNLSSLELGDSALYFCASSGGAYNEQFFGPGTRLTVL.

In DNA, the CDR3 is TGTGCCAGCACCACTAGCGGGGGGGGCAATGAGCAGTTCTTC. It is translated as CASTTSGGGNEQFF. The chain recombines TRBV6-5 with TRBJ2-1, with 13 bases lining up with TRBD2. Germline trimming cut 7 bases from V and 6 bases from J; bases unmatched to any gene: 3. CDR3 length: 14 residues. CDR1 and CDR2 from the germline V gene are MNHEY and SVGAGI.

The V gene is TRBV7-2, the J gene TRBJ2-5, with 8 bases identical to TRBD2. Germline V gene sequence: CDR1 SGHTA, CDR2 FQGNSA. The CDR3 sequence is 16 residues long. The trim removed 5 bases at V and 5 bases at J, leaving 13 bases unmatched. The CDR3 loop reads CASSPLSSGPHETQYF. In nucleotides, the CDR3 is TGTGCCAGCAGCCCCCTCTCTAGCGGGCCCCATGAGACCCAGTACTTC.

This rearrangement joins TRBV14 to TRBJ2-5, with a tentative D call TRBD2 (5 bases). Germline CDR1 SGHDN, CDR2 FVKESK. Trimming stripped 0 bases from V and 0 bases from J, with 20 bases between. The CDR3 sequence is 19 residues long. The chain's CDR3 is CASSQEVAGQPGYQETQYF. The CDR3 nucleotides are TGTGCCAGCAGCCAAGAGGTAGCAGGCCAACCGGGGTACCAAGAGACCCAGTACTTC.

The rearrangement links TRBV6-1 to TRBJ1-2; 8 nucleotides align to TRBD1. This CDR3 contains 12 residues. J was trimmed by 14 bases and V by 1 base; bases with no gene match: 6. Per germline, CDR1 MNHNS and CDR2 SASEGT. CDR3 DNA sequence: TGTGCCAGCAGTGAAGTCCAGGGGGCGCATACCTTC. It yields the protein CASSEVQGAHTF.

The V call is TRBV15, the J call TRBJ1-2; D not resolved. Trimming pared 3 bases from V and 5 bases from J, leaving 7 bases between. The length of the CDR3 is 12 residues. Germline V lookup: CDR1 LNHNV, CDR2 YYDKDF (reference sequence). The chain's CDR3 is CATSREEYGYTF. DNA for the CDR3: TGTGCCACCAGCAGGGAGGAGTATGGCTACACCTTC.

The rearrangement links TRBV27 to TRBJ1-2; weak D call: TRBD1 (5 bases). Germline V lookup: CDR1 MNHEY, CDR2 SMNVEV (reference sequence). V was cut by 5 bases and J by 9 bases, with 22 bases left in between. There are 15 residues in the CDR3. The CDR3 spells CASSPQPGLIARYTF. CDR3 nucleotides: TGTGCCAGCAGTCCTCAGCCGGGACTCATCGCACGCTACACCTTC.

The chain has TRBV5-5 and TRBJ2-2; D may be TRBD2 (5 bases). The germline V gene has CDR1 SGHKS and CDR2 YYEKEE (reference sequence). The CDR3 is 15 amino acids. With 0 bases removed from V and 3 bases from J, the gap between germline ends came to 9 bases. CDR3 protein: CASSLAGVDTGELFF. In DNA, the CDR3 is TGTGCCAGCAGCTTGGCCGGGGTGGACACCGGGGAGCTGTTTTTT.

This clone was found once. This chain links TRBV27 with TRBJ1-6; TRBD1 aligns across 7 bases. The trim removed 8 bases at V and 4 bases at J, leaving 11 bases unmatched. From germline, CDR1 is MNHEY and CDR2 SMNVEV (reference sequence). CDR3 length: 16 residues. This CDR3 reads CASCYRGDLYNSPLHF. CDR3 bases: TGTGCCAGCTGCTACAGGGGCGATTTATATAATTCACCCCTCCACTTT.

In DNA form, the CDR3 reads TGTGCCAGCAGCTTAGAGCGGGGGAACACTGAAGCTTTCTTT. Amino acids: CASSLERGNTEAFF. This chain joins TRBV7-9 and TRBJ1-1; D unresolved. Trimming cost V 1 base and J 1 base, with 7 bases left between them. This CDR3 contains 14 residues. The germline gives CDR1 SEHNR, CDR2 FQNEAQ (reference sequence).

This clone came up a few times. The chain has TRBV19 and TRBJ1-1; 7 bases match TRBD1. J lost 4 bases, V lost 1 base, and 3 bases had no gene match. Germline V gives CDR1 LNHDA, CDR2 SQIVND (reference sequence). This CDR3 is 14 amino acids long. DNA for the CDR3: TGTGCCAGTAGTATAGGGACAGGACCCACTGAAGCTTTCTTT. This translates into CASSIGTGPTEAFF.

This sequence joins TRBV13 and TRBJ1-6; D perhaps matches TRBD1 (6 bases). V shed 4 bases and J shed 7 bases, with 20 bases lying between them. Germline loops: CDR1 PRHDT, CDR2 FYEKMQ (reference sequence). The CDR3 has 17 residues. CDR3 protein: CASSSDMTGGGNSPLHF. The CDR3 region has the DNA TGTGCCAGCAGCTCAGACATGACAGGTGGGGGGAATTCACCCCTCCACTTT.

The V and J genes are TRBV7-2 and TRBJ2-1, with D uncertain. The CDR3 runs 16 residues. The V gene's germline CDR1 is SGHTA and CDR2 FQGNSA. Deletions cut 5 bases from V and 4 bases from J, with 18 bases between. The CDR3, as DNA: TGTGCCAGCAGCCTAACACCTGCCCCTGAATACAATGAGCAGTTCTTC. Its translation: CASSLTPAPEYNEQFF.

The chain combines TRBV5-1 with TRBJ2-3; 8 positions agree with TRBD2. The CDR3 sequence is 17 residues long. Germline V gives CDR1 SGHRS, CDR2 YFSETQ. J gave up 2 bases and V 3 bases, and 11 bases lay outside the gene matches. CDR3 protein: CASSSPLGGGITDTQYF. CDR3 DNA sequence: TGCGCCAGCAGCTCCCCTTTGGGCGGGGGGATCACAGATACGCAGTATTTT.

The chain carries TRBV5-6 and TRBJ1-1; D is possibly TRBD1 (5 bases). Germline V gene sequence: CDR1 SGHDT, CDR2 YYEEEE. Trimming stripped 5 bases from V and 6 bases from J, with 17 bases between. The CDR3 extends over 14 amino acids. CDR3 nucleotides: TGTGCCAGCAGTCAGCAGGGAGGAGCGGCTGAAGCTTTCTTT. It is translated as CASSQQGGAAEAFF.